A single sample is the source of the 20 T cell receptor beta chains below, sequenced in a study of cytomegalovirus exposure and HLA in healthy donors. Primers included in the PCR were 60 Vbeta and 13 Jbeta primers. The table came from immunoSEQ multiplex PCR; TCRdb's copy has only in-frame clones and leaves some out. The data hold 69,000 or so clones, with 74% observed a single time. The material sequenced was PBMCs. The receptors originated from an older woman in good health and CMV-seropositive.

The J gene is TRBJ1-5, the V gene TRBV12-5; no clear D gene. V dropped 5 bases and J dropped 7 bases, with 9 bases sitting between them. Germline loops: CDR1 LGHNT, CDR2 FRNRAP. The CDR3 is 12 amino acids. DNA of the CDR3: TGTGCTAGTGGTCTGGATCAGCAGCCCCAGCATTTT. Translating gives CASGLDQQPQHF.

The CDR3 DNA is TGTGCCAGCAGTTTTGAGACTAGCGGGAAAAATGAGCAGTTCTTC. Translating gives CASSFETSGKNEQFF. The rearrangement joins TRBV28 to TRBJ2-1; 11 positions match TRBD2. The CDR3 is 15 residues long. The germline V gene has CDR1 MDHEN and CDR2 SYDVKM. Trimming took 3 bases from V and 7 from J; bases not matched to a gene: 5. The full variable domain, completed using reference TRBV28 and TRBJ2-1, is DVKVTQSSRYLVKRTGEKVFLECVQDMDHENMFWYRQDPGLGLRLIYFSYDVKMKEKGDIPEGYSVSREKKERFSLILESASTNQTSMYLCASSFETSGKNEQFFGPGTRLTVL.

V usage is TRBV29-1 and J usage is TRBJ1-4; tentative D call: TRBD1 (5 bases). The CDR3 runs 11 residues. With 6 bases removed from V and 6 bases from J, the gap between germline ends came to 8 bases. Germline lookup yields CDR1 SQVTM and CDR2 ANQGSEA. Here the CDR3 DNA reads TGCAGCGTACTGACAGATGAAAAACTGTTTTTT. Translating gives CSVLTDEKLFF.

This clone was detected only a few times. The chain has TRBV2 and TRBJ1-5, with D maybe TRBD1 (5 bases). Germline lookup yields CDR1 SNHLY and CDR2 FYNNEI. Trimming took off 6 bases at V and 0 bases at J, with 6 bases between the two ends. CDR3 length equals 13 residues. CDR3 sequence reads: CASRTDSNQPQHF. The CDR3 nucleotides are TGTGCCAGCAGGACAGATAGCAATCAGCCCCAGCATTTT.

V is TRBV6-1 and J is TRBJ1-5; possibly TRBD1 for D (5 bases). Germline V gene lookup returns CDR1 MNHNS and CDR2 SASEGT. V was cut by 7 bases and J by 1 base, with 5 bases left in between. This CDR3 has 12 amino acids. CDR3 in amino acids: CASKGSNQPQHF. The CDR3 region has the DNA TGTGCCAGCAAGGGGAGCAATCAGCCCCAGCATTTT.

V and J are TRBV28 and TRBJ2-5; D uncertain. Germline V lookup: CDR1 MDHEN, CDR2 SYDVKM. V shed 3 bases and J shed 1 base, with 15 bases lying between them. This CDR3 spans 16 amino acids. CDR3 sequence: CASSFSPIDSQETQYF. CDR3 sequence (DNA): TGTGCCAGCAGTTTTAGTCCAATCGATAGCCAAGAGACCCAGTACTTC. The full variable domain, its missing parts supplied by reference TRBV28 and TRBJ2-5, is DVKVTQSSRYLVKRTGEKVFLECVQDMDHENMFWYRQDPGLGLRLIYFSYDVKMKEKGDIPEGYSVSREKKERFSLILESASTNQTSMYLCASSFSPIDSQETQYFGPGTRLLVL.

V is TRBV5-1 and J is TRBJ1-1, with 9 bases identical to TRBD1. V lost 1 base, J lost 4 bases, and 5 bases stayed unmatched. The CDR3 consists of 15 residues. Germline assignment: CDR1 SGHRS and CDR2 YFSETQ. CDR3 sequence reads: CASSLRGTGFTEAFF. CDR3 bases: TGCGCCAGCAGCTTGCGCGGGACAGGGTTCACTGAAGCTTTCTTT.

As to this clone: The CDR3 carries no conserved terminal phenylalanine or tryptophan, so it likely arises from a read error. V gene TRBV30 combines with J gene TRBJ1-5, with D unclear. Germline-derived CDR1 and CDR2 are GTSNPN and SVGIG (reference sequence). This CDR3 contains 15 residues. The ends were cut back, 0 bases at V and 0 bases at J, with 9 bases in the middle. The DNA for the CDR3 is TGTGCCTGGAGTGTAGGTGGCCATAGCAATCAGCCCCAGCATGTT. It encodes CAWSVGGHSNQPQHV.

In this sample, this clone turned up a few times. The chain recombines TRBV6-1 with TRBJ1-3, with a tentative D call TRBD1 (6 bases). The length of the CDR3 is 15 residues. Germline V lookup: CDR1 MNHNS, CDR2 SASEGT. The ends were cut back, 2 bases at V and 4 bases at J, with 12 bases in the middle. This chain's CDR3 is CASSELSGQGNTIYF. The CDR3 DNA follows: TGTGCCAGCAGTGAATTATCGGGACAAGGAAACACCATATATTTT.

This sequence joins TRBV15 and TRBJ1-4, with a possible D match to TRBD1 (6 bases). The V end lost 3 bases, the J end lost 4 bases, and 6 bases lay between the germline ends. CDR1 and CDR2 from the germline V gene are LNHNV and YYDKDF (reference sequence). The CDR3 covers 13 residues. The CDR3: CATSRDSNEKLFF. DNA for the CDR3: TGTGCCACCAGCAGGGACAGTAATGAAAAACTGTTTTTT.

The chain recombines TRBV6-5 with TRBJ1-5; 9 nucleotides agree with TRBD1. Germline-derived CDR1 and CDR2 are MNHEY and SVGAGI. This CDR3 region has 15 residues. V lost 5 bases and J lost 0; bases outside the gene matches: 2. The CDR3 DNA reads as TGTGCCAGCAGTAGGACAGGGGTTAGCAATCAGCCCCAGCATTTT. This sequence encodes CASSRTGVSNQPQHF.

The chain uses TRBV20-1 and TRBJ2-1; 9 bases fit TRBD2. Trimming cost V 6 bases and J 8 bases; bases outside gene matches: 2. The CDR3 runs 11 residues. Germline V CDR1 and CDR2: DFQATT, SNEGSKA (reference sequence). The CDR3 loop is CSAGTSHEQFF. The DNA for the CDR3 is TGCAGTGCGGGGACTAGCCATGAGCAGTTCTTC.

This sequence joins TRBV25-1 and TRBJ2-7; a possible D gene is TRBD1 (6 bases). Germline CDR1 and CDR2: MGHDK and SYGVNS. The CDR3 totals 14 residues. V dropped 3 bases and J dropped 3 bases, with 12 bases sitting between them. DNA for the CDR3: TGTGCCAGCAGTGAGACCGACAGGTACTACGAGCAGTACTTC. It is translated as CASSETDRYYEQYF.

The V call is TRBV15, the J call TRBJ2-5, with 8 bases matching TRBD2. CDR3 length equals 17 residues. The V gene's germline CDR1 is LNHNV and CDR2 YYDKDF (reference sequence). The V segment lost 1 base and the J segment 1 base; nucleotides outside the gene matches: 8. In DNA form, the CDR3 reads TGTGCCACCAGCAGAGGAGCTAGCGGGTCCTCCCAAGAGACCCAGTACTTC. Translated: CATSRGASGSSQETQYF.

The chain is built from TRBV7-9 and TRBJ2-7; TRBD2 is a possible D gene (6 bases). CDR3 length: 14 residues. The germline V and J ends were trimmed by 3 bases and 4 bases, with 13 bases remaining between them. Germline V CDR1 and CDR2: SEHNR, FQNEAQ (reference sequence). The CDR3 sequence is CASSLGAGSYEQYF. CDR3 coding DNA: TGTGCCAGCAGCTTGGGAGCCGGGAGTTACGAGCAGTACTTC.

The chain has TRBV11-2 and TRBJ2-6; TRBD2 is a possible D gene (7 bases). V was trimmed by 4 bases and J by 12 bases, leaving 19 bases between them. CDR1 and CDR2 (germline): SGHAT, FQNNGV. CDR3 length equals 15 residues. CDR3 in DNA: TGTGCCAGCAGCTCTTTTTCGGGGGGCGGGAGCGTCCTGACTTTC. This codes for CASSSFSGGGSVLTF.

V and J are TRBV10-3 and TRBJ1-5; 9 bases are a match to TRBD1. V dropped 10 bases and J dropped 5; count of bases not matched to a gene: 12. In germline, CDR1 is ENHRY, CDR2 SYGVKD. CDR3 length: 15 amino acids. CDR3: CATKQQGAPDQPQHF. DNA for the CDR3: TGTGCCACCAAGCAACAGGGGGCGCCCGATCAGCCCCAGCATTTT.

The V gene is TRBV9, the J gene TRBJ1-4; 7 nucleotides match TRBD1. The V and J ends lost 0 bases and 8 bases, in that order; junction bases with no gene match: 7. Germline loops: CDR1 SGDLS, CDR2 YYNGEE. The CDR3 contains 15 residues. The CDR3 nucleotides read TGTGCCAGCAGCGTAGAGGGGACAGTAGGGGAAAAACTGTTTTTT. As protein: CASSVEGTVGEKLFF.

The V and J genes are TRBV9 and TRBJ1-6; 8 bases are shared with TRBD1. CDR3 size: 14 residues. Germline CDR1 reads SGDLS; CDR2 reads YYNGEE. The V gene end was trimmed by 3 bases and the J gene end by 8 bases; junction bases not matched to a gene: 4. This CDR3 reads CASSARTGYSPLHF. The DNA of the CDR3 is TGTGCCAGCAGCGCCCGGACAGGGTATTCACCCCTCCACTTT.

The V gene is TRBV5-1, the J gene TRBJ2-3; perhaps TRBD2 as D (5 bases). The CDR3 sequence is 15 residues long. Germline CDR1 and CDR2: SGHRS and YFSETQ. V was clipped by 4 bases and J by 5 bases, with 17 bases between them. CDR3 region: CASSPNLGVGDTQYF. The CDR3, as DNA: TGCGCCAGCAGCCCCAACCTCGGGGTTGGAGATACGCAGTATTTT.